This is a list of T cell receptor beta chains from one sample in a study of cytotoxic CD8 clonotypes in ibrutinib-treated CLL. Using immunoSEQ multiplex PCR, the repertoire was profiled, and TCRdb retains in-frame clones only, with some absent. Of some 150,000 clones in the sample, 70% to 80% were seen once. The input for sequencing was PBMCs, taken after 12 months of ibrutinib treatment. These receptors originate from a human donor with chronic lymphocytic leukemia. Each CDR3 is given with its conserved first and last residue. The D gene is left open where the match is weak. Clone size is shown for a subset of rows, as once, few, many or a class of expanded clone.

>-|-|TRBV27|TRBJ2-5
CASRDYQETQYF
TGTGCCAGCAGAGACTACCAAGAGACCCAGTACTTC
>-|-|TRBV7-9|TRBJ1-1
CASSPRQIINTEAFF
TGTGCCAGCAGCCCGCGACAGATTATCAACACTGAAGCTTTCTTT
>TRBD2|-|TRBV7-2|TRBJ2-1
CASSPRTRRNEQFF
TGTGCCAGCAGCCCTAGGACTAGGAGGAATGAGCAGTTCTTC
>-|-|TRBV6-5|TRBJ1-5
CASSYPGSQPQHF
TGTGCCAGCAGTTACCCAGGGAGTCAGCCCCAGCATTTT
>-|-|TRBV4-1|TRBJ1-3
CASSQGYGGAGNTIYF
TGCGCCAGCAGCCAGGGCTATGGCGGAGCTGGAAACACCATATATTTT
>-|-|TRBV2|TRBJ2-1
CASSENNRMGEQFF
TGTGCCAGCAGTGAAAATAACAGGATGGGTGAGCAGTTCTTC
>-|once|TRBV9|TRBJ2-5
CASSVGAGSSQETQYF
TGTGCCAGCAGCGTAGGTGCAGGGTCCTCCCAAGAGACCCAGTACTTC
>-|-|TRBV5-6|TRBJ2-5
CASRWGLSVETQYF
TGTGCCAGCAGGTGGGGACTTAGTGTGGAGACCCAGTACTTC
>TRBD2|-|TRBV6-6|TRBJ2-1
CASSYTGLAGEQFF
TGTGCCAGCAGTTACACGGGACTAGCTGGTGAGCAGTTCTTC
>-|-|TRBV6-5|TRBJ1-2
CASSYYRDGTNYGYTF
TGTGCCAGCAGTTACTACCGGGACGGAACTAACTATGGCTACACCTTC
>TRBD2|-|TRBV7-9|TRBJ2-7
CASSPSPGGTYEQYF
TGTGCCAGCAGCCCGTCGCCGGGAGGAACCTACGAGCAGTACTTC
>-|-|TRBV5-4|TRBJ2-7
CASSGSSYEQYF
TGTGCCAGCAGCGGGAGCTCCTACGAGCAGTACTTC
>TRBD1|once|TRBV18|TRBJ2-7
CASSRITTGGLYEQYF
TGTGCCAGCTCACGTATCACGACAGGGGGTTTGTACGAGCAGTACTTC
>-|few|TRBV6-6|TRBJ1-2
CASSYSTQYYGYTF
TGTGCCAGCAGTTACTCGACTCAGTATTATGGCTACACCTTC
>-|-|TRBV7-9|TRBJ2-1
CASSRLGGSYNEQFF
TGTGCCAGCAGCCGACTAGGCGGCTCCTACAATGAGCAGTTCTTC
>-|-|TRBV28|TRBJ1-2
CASRTSNYGYTF
TGTGCCAGCAGAACAAGTAACTATGGCTACACCTTC
>-|-|TRBV4-1|TRBJ2-7
CASSSGLPLGIDEQYF
TGCGCCAGCAGCTCCGGACTACCTTTGGGGATAGACGAGCAGTACTTC
>TRBD2|-|TRBV6-4|TRBJ2-1
CASSTGLAGKFNEQFF
TGTGCCAGCAGTACCGGACTAGCGGGAAAGTTCAATGAGCAGTTCTTC
>-|-|TRBV6-6|TRBJ2-7
CASSYSSRQYF
TGTGCCAGCAGTTACTCCTCTAGGCAGTACTTC
>-|-|TRBV2|TRBJ2-1
CASSVSDWGEQFF
TGTGCCAGCAGTGTTTCGGACTGGGGTGAGCAGTTCTTC
>-|many|TRBV28|TRBJ2-7
CASSLEFLPELNYEQYF
TGTGCCAGCAGTTTAGAGTTCCTGCCGGAGTTAAACTACGAGCAGTACTTC
>-|-|TRBV19|TRBJ2-5
CASSTHRGGETQYF
TGTGCCAGTAGTACCCACAGGGGGGGAGAGACCCAGTACTTC
>-|-|TRBV7-8|TRBJ2-7
CASSPLDRSEQYF
TGTGCCAGCAGCCCACTAGATCGCAGCGAGCAGTACTTC
>-|-|TRBV28|TRBJ1-2
CASSTAEHYGYTF
TGTGCCAGCAGCACGGCTGAGCACTATGGCTACACCTTC
>-|-|TRBV20-1|TRBJ2-2
CSVDTGELFF
TGCAGTGTAGACACCGGGGAGCTGTTTTTT
>TRBD2|-|TRBV10-3|TRBJ2-3
CAISSGSSDTQYF
TGTGCCATCTCTAGCGGGAGTTCAGATACGCAGTATTTT
>TRBD2|-|TRBV11-3|TRBJ2-1
CASSLHSGSGYNEQFF
TGTGCCAGCAGCTTACATAGCGGGAGTGGCTACAATGAGCAGTTCTTC
>-|few|TRBV2|TRBJ2-5
CARGLLETQYF
TGTGCCAGAGGACTCCTAGAGACCCAGTACTTC
>-|few|TRBV5-4|TRBJ1-1
CASSLGDPEGRAFF
TGTGCCAGCAGCTTGGGTGATCCCGAGGGAAGAGCTTTCTTT
>TRBD1|-|TRBV5-1|TRBJ1-2
CASSLAGQENYGYTF
TGCGCCAGCAGCTTGGCCGGACAGGAGAACTATGGCTACACCTTC
>-|-|TRBV7-8|TRBJ1-2
CASSSRAREVGGYTF
TGTGCCAGCAGCTCCCGGGCGAGGGAGGTGGGAGGCTACACCTTC